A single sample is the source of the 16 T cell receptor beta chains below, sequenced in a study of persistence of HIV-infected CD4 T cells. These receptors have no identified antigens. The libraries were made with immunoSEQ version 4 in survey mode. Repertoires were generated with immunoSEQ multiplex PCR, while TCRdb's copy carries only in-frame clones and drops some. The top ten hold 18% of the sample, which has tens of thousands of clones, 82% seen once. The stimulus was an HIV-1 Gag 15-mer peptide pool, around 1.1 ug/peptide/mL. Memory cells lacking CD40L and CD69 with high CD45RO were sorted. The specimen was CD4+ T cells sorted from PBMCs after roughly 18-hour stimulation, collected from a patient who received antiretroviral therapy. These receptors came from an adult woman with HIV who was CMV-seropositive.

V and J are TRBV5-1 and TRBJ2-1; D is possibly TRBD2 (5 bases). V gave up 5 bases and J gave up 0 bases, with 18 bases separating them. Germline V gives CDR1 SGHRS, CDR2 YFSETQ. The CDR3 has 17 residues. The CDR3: CASRPGEAMGSYNEQFF. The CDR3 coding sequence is TGCGCCAGCAGACCCGGGGAAGCGATGGGCTCCTACAATGAGCAGTTCTTC.

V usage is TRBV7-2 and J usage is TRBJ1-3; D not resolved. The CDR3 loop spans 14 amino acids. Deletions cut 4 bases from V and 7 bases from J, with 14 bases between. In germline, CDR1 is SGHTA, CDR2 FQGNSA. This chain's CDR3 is CASSSDGRGNTIYF. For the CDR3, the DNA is TGTGCCAGCAGCTCCGACGGACGGGGTAACACCATATATTTT.

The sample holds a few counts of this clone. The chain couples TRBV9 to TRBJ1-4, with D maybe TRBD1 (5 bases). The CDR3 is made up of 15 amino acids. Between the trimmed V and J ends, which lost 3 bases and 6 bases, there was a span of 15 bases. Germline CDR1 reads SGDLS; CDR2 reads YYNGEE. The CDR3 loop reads CASSGSGRGDEKLFF. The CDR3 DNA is TGTGCCAGCAGCGGGTCAGGGAGGGGTGATGAAAAACTGTTTTTT.

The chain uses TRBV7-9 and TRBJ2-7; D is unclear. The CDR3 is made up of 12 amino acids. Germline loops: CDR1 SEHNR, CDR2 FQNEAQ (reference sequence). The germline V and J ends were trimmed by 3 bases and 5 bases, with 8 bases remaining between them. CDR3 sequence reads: CASSFVSNEQYF. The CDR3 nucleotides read TGTGCCAGCAGCTTCGTTAGCAACGAGCAGTACTTC. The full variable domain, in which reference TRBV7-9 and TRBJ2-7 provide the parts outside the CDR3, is DTGVSQNPRHKITKRGQNVTFRCDPISEHNRLYWYRQTLGQGPEFLTYFQNEAQLEKSRLLSDRFSAERPKGSFSTLEIQRTEQGDSAMYLCASSFVSNEQYFGPGTRLTVT.

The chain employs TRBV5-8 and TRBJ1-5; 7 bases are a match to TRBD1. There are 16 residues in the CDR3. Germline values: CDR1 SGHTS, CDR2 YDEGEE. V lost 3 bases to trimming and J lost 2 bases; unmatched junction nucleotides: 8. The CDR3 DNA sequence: TGTGCCAGCAGCTGGCCCGGGACAGCGGGCAATCAGCCCCAGCATTTT. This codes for CASSWPGTAGNQPQHF.

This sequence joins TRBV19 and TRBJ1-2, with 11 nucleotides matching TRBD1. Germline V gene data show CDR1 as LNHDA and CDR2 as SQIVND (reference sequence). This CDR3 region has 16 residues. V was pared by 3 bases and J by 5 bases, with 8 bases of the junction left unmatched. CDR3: CASSINLGQGAYGYTF. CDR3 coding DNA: TGTGCCAGTAGTATTAACCTTGGACAGGGGGCTTATGGCTACACCTTC.

This CDR3 is CASSLSQDRDLYF. The DNA for the CDR3 is TGTGCCAGCAGTTTATCACAAGACAGAGACCTGTACTTC. The rearrangement uses TRBV6-5 and TRBJ2-7, with D perhaps matching TRBD1 (5 bases). The CDR3 contains 13 residues. V lost 4 bases to trimming and J lost 12 bases, with 19 bases between them. Germline-derived CDR1 and CDR2 are MNHEY and SVGAGI.

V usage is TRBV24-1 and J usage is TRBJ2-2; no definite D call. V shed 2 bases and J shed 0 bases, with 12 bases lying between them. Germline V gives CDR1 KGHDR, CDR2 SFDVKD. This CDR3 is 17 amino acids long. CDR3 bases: TGTGCCACCAGTGATTCTTCGAGCTCATCGAACACCGGGGAGCTGTTTTTT. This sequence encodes CATSDSSSSSNTGELFF.

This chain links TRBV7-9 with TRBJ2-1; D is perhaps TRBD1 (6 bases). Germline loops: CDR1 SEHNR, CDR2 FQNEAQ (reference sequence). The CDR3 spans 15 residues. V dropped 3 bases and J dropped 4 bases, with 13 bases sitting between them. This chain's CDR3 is CASSFADRFYNEQFF. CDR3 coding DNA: TGTGCCAGCAGCTTTGCGGACAGATTTTACAATGAGCAGTTCTTC.

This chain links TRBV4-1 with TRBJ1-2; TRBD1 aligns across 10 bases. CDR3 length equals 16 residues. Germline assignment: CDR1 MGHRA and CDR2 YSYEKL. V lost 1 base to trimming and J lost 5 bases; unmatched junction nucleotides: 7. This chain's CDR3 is CASSQADGQGVYGYTF. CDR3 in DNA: TGCGCCAGCAGCCAAGCTGATGGACAGGGGGTATATGGCTACACCTTC.

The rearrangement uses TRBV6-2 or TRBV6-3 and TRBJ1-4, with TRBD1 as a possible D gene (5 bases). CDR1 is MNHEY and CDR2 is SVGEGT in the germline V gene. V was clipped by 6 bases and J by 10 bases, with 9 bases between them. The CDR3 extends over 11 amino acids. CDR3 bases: TGTGCCAGCAGCCAGGGTGGAAAACTGTTTTTT. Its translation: CASSQGGKLFF.

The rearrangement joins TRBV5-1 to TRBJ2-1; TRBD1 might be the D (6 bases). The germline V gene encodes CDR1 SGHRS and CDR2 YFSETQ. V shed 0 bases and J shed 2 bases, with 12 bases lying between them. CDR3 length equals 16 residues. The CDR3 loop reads CASSLGTDKTYNEQFF. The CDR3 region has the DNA TGCGCCAGCAGCTTGGGGACAGACAAAACCTACAATGAGCAGTTCTTC. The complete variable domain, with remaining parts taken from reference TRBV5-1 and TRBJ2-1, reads KAGVTQTPRYLIKTRGQQVTLSCSPISGHRSVSWYQQTPGQGLQFLFEYFSETQRNKGNFPGRFSGRQFSNSRSEMNVSTLELGDSALYLCASSLGTDKTYNEQFFGPGTRLTVL.

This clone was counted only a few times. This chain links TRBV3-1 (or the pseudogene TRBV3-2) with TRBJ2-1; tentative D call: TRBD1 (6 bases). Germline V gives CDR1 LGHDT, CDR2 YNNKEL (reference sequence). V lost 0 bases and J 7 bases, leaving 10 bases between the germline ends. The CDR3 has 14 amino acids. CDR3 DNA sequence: TGTGCCAGCAGCCAAGAAACAGGGCTAAATGAGCAGTTCTTC. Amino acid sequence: CASSQETGLNEQFF.

In DNA form, the CDR3 reads TGTGCCAGCAGCCAAACGTTCCAAGAGACCCAGTACTTC. Encoded protein: CASSQTFQETQYF. The chain joins TRBV3-1 (or the pseudogene TRBV3-2) to TRBJ2-5, with unresolved D. Germline V gene lookup returns CDR1 LGHDT and CDR2 YNNKEL (reference sequence). V was clipped by 2 bases and J by 1 base, with 5 bases between them. The CDR3 length is 13 residues.

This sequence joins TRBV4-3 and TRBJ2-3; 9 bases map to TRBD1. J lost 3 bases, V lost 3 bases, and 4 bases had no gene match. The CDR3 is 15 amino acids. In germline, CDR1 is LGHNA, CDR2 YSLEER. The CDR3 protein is CASSQDRGPTDTQYF. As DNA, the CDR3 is TGCGCCAGCAGCCAGGACAGGGGACCAACAGATACGCAGTATTTT.

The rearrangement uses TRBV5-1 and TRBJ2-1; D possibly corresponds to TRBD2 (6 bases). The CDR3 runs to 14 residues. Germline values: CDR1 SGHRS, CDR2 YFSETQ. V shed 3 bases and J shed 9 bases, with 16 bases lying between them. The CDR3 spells CASSYPGSWSEQFF. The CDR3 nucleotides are TGCGCCAGCAGCTACCCCGGGAGTTGGAGTGAGCAGTTCTTC.